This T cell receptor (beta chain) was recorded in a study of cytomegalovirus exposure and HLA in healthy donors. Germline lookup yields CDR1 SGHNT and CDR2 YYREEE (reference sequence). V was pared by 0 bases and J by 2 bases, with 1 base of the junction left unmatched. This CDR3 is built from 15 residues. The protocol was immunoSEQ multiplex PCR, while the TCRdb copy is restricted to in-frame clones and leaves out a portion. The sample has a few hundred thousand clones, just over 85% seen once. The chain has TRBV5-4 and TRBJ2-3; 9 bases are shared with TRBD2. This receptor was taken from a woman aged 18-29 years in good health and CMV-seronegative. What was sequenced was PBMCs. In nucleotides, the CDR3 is TGTGCCAGCAGCTTGGGCGGGAGGGACACAGATACGCAGTATTTT. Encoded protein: CASSLGGRDTDTQYF.